The 23 T cell receptor beta chains presented below share a single source sample, sequenced in a study of blood T cell repertoires in COVID-19 (dated by TCRdb to about 2020). The library was prepared using the immunoSEQ multiplex PCR assay. The table comes from immuneACCESS by way of TCRdb, which keeps in-frame sequences with V and J called. Part of the clones is missing from these tables; in studies checked, under half for an unresolved V gene and the rest for unknown reasons. The sample includes about 74,000 clones, with 90% observed a single time. The ten largest clones add up to roughly 1.5% of the sample. Material: peripheral blood. The source of these receptors is a man aged 50 or older with acute or convalescent COVID-19.

V usage is TRBV5-1 and J usage is TRBJ2-7; perhaps TRBD2 as D (5 bases). The CDR3 spans 17 residues. Germline V gives CDR1 SGHRS, CDR2 YFSETQ. V was shortened by 0 bases and J by 0 bases, with 16 bases between the two germline ends. CDR3 in DNA: TGCGCCAGCAGCTTGGATTTCCGGACTCCCGGCTCCTACGAGCAGTACTTC. Translated, it gives CASSLDFRTPGSYEQYF. Full variable domain (outside the CDR3, taken from reference TRBV5-1 and TRBJ2-7): KAGVTQTPRYLIKTRGQQVTLSCSPISGHRSVSWYQQTPGQGLQFLFEYFSETQRNKGNFPGRFSGRQFSNSRSEMNVSTLELGDSALYLCASSLDFRTPGSYEQYFGPGTRLTVT.

The chain joins TRBV2 to TRBJ1-4, with TRBD1 matching over 11 bases. This CDR3 contains 17 residues. Germline V CDR1 and CDR2: SNHLY, FYNNEI. With 8 bases clipped from V and 4 bases from J, the junction kept 12 bases outside the gene matches. CDR3 sequence (DNA): TGTGCCAGCCTATCCGGAGGACAGGGGGCTTTTAATGAAAAACTGTTTTTT. It encodes CASLSGGQGAFNEKLFF.

V is TRBV9 and J is TRBJ2-5; D is unresolved. Germline CDR1 SGDLS, CDR2 YYNGEE. Between the trimmed V and J ends, which lost 3 bases and 5 bases, there was a span of 5 bases. The CDR3 has 11 amino acids. The DNA for the CDR3 is TGTGCCAGCAGCGCCGGGGAGACCCAGTACTTC. Residues: CASSAGETQYF.

This chain connects TRBV5-1 to TRBJ2-3, with 8 bases that match TRBD1. This CDR3 has 16 residues. V shed 0 bases and J 1 base; nucleotides not matched to a gene: 4. Germline loops: CDR1 SGHRS, CDR2 YFSETQ. The CDR3 nucleotides read TGCGCCAGCAGCTTGGTTGGGGGACAGGGCACAGATACGCAGTATTTT. Translation: CASSLVGGQGTDTQYF.

The chain employs TRBV29-1 and TRBJ2-7, with TRBD1 identical over 7 bases. CDR1 is SQVTM and CDR2 is ANQGSEA in the germline V gene. The junction had 13 bases not matched to a gene; V was cut back by 6 bases and J by 2 bases. There are 15 residues in the CDR3. Here the CDR3 DNA reads TGCAGCGTCGTCTTTTACAGGGGACAAGCCTACGAGCAGTACTTC. This encodes CSVVFYRGQAYEQYF.

The chain combines TRBV2 with TRBJ1-6; D is perhaps TRBD1 (5 bases). V was trimmed by 9 bases and J by 6 bases, leaving 18 bases between them. Germline loops: CDR1 SNHLY, CDR2 FYNNEI. This CDR3 has 15 residues. The CDR3 region has the DNA TGTGCCAGGGGGAGGGGCGGCCCCTCTAATTCACCCCTCCACTTT. The encoded protein is CARGRGGPSNSPLHF. Complete variable domain (other parts from reference TRBV2 and TRBJ1-6): EPEVTQTPSHQVTQMGQEVILRCVPISNHLYFYWYRQILGQKVEFLVSFYNNEISEKSEIFDDQFSVERPDGSNFTLKIRSTKLEDSAMYFCARGRGGPSNSPLHFGNGTRLTVT.

The V call is TRBV4-2, the J call TRBJ1-5; D is uncertain. Germline CDR1 is LGHNA and CDR2 is YNFKEQ. Trimming took 0 bases from V and 5 from J, leaving 11 bases between them. CDR3 length: 15 residues. The CDR3 DNA reads TGTGCCAGCAGCCAAGATCGGCAGAGGGATCAGCCCCAGCATTTT. It is translated as CASSQDRQRDQPQHF.

The chain links TRBV13 to TRBJ1-1, with 8 nucleotides matching TRBD1. V dropped 7 bases and J dropped 5; count of bases not matched to a gene: 6. The CDR3 totals 13 residues. Germline CDR1 is PRHDT and CDR2 is FYEKMQ (reference sequence). CDR3 protein: CASKTRGQTEAFF. As DNA, the CDR3 is TGTGCCAGCAAGACCAGGGGGCAAACTGAAGCTTTCTTT.

The chain employs TRBV3-1 (or the pseudogene TRBV3-2) and TRBJ1-1; D unresolved. The ends were cut back, 0 bases at V and 3 bases at J, with 11 bases in the middle. Germline V gene sequence: CDR1 LGHDT, CDR2 YNNKEL (reference sequence). The CDR3 runs to 15 residues. CDR3 nucleotides: TGTGCCAGCAGCCAAGATCAGTGGGAGGACACTGAAGCTTTCTTT. Translating it yields CASSQDQWEDTEAFF.

The chain employs TRBV28 and TRBJ2-7; D might be TRBD2 (5 bases). Germline assignment: CDR1 MDHEN and CDR2 SYDVKM. This CDR3 is 11 amino acids long. V lost 10 bases to trimming and J lost 0 bases, with 7 bases between them. The CDR3 loop reads CATGNSYEQYV. In DNA, the CDR3 is TGTGCCACGGGAAACTCCTACGAGCAGTACGTC.

CDR3 protein: CASSRVGGGSYEQYV. CDR3 nucleotides: TGTGCCAGCAGCCGCGTGGGTGGCGGCTCCTACGAGCAGTACGTC. The genes are TRBV7-2 and TRBJ2-7, with D uncertain. Germline CDR1 SGHTA, CDR2 FQGNSA. Between the trimmed V and J ends, which lost 5 bases and 0 bases, there was a span of 14 bases. The CDR3 length is 15 residues.

The rearrangement joins TRBV7-2 to TRBJ1-5; D unclear. CDR3 length: 15 amino acids. Trimming took 5 bases from V and 3 from J, leaving 14 bases between them. Germline V CDR1 and CDR2: SGHTA, FQGNSA. DNA of the CDR3: TGTGCCAGCAGCATACACTCAGGCGCCAATCAGCCCCAGCATTTT. This gives the protein CASSIHSGANQPQHF.

The rearrangement links TRBV15 to TRBJ1-1, with TRBD1 matching 7 bases. The trim removed 2 bases at V and 2 bases at J, leaving 5 bases unmatched. The CDR3 covers 15 residues. Germline CDR1 LNHNV, CDR2 YYDKDF (reference sequence). CDR3 nucleotides: TGTGCCACCAGCAGACGGGGACAGATAAACACTGAAGCTTTCTTT. It codes for CATSRRGQINTEAFF.

This chain uses TRBV5-5 with TRBJ2-2, with D hard to call. Germline assignment: CDR1 SGHKS and CDR2 YYEKEE (reference sequence). The V end was cut by 2 bases, the J end by 1 base, with 6 bases between. This CDR3 is 14 amino acids long. CDR3 residues: CASSFPGNTGELFF. The DNA for the CDR3 is TGTGCCAGCAGCTTTCCGGGGAACACCGGGGAGCTGTTTTTT.

The V call is TRBV11-1, the J call TRBJ2-3; 8 bases are a match to TRBD2. The CDR3 loop spans 13 amino acids. J lost 11 bases, V lost 1 base, and 5 bases had no gene match. Germline CDR1 reads SGHAT; CDR2 reads FQDESV (reference sequence). The CDR3 DNA follows: TGTGCCAGCAGCTTAGGTTTAGCGGGGTGGCAGTATTTT. Translation gives CASSLGLAGWQYF.

The genes are TRBV27 and TRBJ2-7; TRBD1 is a possible D gene (6 bases). The V end lost 2 bases, the J end lost 5 bases, and 10 bases lay between the germline ends. Looked up from germline, CDR1 is MNHEY and CDR2 is SMNVEV (reference sequence). The CDR3 spans 13 residues. The chain's CDR3 is CASSLTAGDEQYV. CDR3 sequence (DNA): TGTGCCAGCAGTTTAACCGCAGGGGACGAGCAGTACGTC.

This chain uses TRBV29-1 with TRBJ2-2; 10 nucleotides align to TRBD1. The V and J ends lost 6 bases and 3 bases, in that order; junction bases with no gene match: 4. The germline gives CDR1 SQVTM, CDR2 ANQGSEA. The CDR3 is 14 residues long. The CDR3 DNA sequence: TGCAGCGTACGACAGGGGGCGGACACCGGGGAGCTGTTTTTT. Residues: CSVRQGADTGELFF.

This clone was seen just once. The rearrangement links TRBV5-5 to TRBJ2-1; weak D call: TRBD2 (6 bases). The CDR3 contains 17 residues. Germline V gene data show CDR1 as SGHKS and CDR2 as YYEKEE (reference sequence). The V and J ends lost 2 bases and 5 bases respectively, with 20 bases between them. As DNA, the CDR3 is TGTGCCAGCAGCTTACTTCAGGCGGGACCCCAAGACAATGAGCAGTTCTTC. It encodes CASSLLQAGPQDNEQFF. The full variable domain, its missing parts supplied by reference TRBV5-5 and TRBJ2-1, is DAGVTQSPTHLIKTRGQQVTLRCSPISGHKSVSWYQQVLGQGPQFIFQYYEKEERGRGNFPDRFSARQFPNYSSELNVNALLLGDSALYLCASSLLQAGPQDNEQFFGPGTRLTVL.

This chain connects TRBV15 to TRBJ1-2; D unclear. The ends were cut back, 1 base at V and 0 bases at J, with 9 bases in the middle. The CDR3 consists of 15 residues. Germline CDR1 reads LNHNV; CDR2 reads YYDKDF (reference sequence). CDR3 DNA: TGTGCCACCAGCAGAGGGACCGGGGCTAACTATGGCTACACCTTC. Its translation is CATSRGTGANYGYTF.

This clone showed up just a few times. The chain is built from TRBV3-1 (or the pseudogene TRBV3-2) and TRBJ2-7, with TRBD1 as a possible D gene (5 bases). V shed 1 base and J shed 7 bases, with 11 bases lying between them. Germline CDR1 reads LGHDT; CDR2 reads YNNKEL (reference sequence). The CDR3 totals 13 residues. For the CDR3, the DNA is TGTGCCAGCAGCCAAGCGGCAGGGCGGGAGCAGTACGTC. It translates to CASSQAAGREQYV.

This chain uses TRBV5-1 with TRBJ1-1, with no clear D. From germline, CDR1 is SGHRS and CDR2 YFSETQ. The germline V and J ends were trimmed by 4 bases and 3 bases, with 13 bases remaining between them. This CDR3 has 14 residues. For the CDR3, the DNA is TGCGCCAGCAGCGAGATAAGACAAGACACTGAAGCTTTCTTT. It codes for CASSEIRQDTEAFF.

The chain couples TRBV7-8 to TRBJ1-3; no clear D. The V gene lost 3 bases and the J gene lost 4 bases, with 10 bases spanning the gap. This CDR3 is built from 14 residues. Germline CDR1 reads SGHVS; CDR2 reads FQNEAQ. The DNA for the CDR3 is TGTGCCAGCAGCTTGGGAGGGTTCGGAAACACCATATATTTT. Protein product: CASSLGGFGNTIYF.

V usage is TRBV18 and J usage is TRBJ2-1, with a weak D call TRBD2 (6 bases). V gave up 3 bases and J gave up 9 bases, with 15 bases separating them. Germline-derived CDR1 and CDR2 are KGHSH and LQKENI. The CDR3 is made up of 14 amino acids. CDR3: CASSPGLRRIEQFF. In DNA form, the CDR3 reads TGTGCCAGCTCACCGGGACTCCGTCGCATTGAGCAGTTCTTC.